Sequencing of this TCR beta chain was carried out in a study of T cell responses to AZD1222 COVID-19 vaccine. Deletions cut 1 base from V and 6 bases from J, with 12 bases between. The CDR3 covers 13 residues. Per germline, CDR1 SQVTM and CDR2 ANQGSEA. Repertoires were generated with immunoSEQ multiplex PCR, while TCRdb's copy carries only in-frame clones and drops some. This sample has 95,000 to 150,000 clones, with around 87% found just once. The V and J genes are TRBV29-1 and TRBJ2-5, with D possibly TRBD2 on 6 matching bases. The source is an adult in good health. The source was peripheral blood, collected on day 0 of AZD1222 vaccination. Here the CDR3 reads CSVEGLAWKTQYF. CDR3 DNA sequence: TGCAGCGTTGAAGGGCTAGCGTGGAAGACCCAGTACTTC.